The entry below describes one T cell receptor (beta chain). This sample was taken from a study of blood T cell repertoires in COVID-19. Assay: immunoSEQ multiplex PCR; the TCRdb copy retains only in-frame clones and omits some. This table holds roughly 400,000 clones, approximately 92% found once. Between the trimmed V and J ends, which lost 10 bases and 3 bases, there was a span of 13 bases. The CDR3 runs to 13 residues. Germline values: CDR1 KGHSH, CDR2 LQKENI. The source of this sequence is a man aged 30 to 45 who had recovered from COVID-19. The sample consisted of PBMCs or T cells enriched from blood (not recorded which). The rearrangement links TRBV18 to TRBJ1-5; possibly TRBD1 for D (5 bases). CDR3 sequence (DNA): TGTGCCACCGGGGGGTCCCCCAATCAGCCCCAGCATTTT. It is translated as CATGGSPNQPQHF.